A selection of T cell receptor beta chains follows, all from one sample in a study of cytomegalovirus exposure and HLA in healthy donors. Measured with immunoSEQ multiplex PCR; TCRdb has only the in-frame clones, and not every one. The table has 200,000 or so clones, 77% seen once. The specimen was PBMCs. Source of these receptors: a woman aged 30 to 39 in good health and CMV-seropositive. CDR3s include the opening cysteine and the closing phenylalanine or tryptophan. The D gene is left open where the match is weak. Rows may omit the clone size; those that give it use once, few, many or a size class.

cdr3_aa: CASRPNRGNYGYTF
cdr3_nt: TGTGCCAGCAGGCCAAACAGGGGGAACTATGGCTACACCTTC
v_call: TRBV6-5
d_call: TRBD1
j_call: TRBJ1-2
clone_size: NA

cdr3_aa: CASSLWGSSGYNEQFF
cdr3_nt: TGTGCCAGCAGCTTATGGGGATCTAGCGGGTACAATGAGCAGTTCTTC
v_call: TRBV7-2
d_call: TRBD2
j_call: TRBJ2-1
clone_size: NA

cdr3_aa: CASSQGLPRGIRYGYTF
cdr3_nt: TGCGCCAGCAGCCAAGGGCTTCCCAGGGGGATTCGGTATGGCTACACCTTC
v_call: TRBV4-1
d_call: TRBD1
j_call: TRBJ1-2
clone_size: once

cdr3_aa: CAWSRGQSLDVPQHF
cdr3_nt: TGTGCCTGGAGCCGCGGACAGTCCCTCGATGTGCCCCAGCATTTT
v_call: TRBV30
d_call: NA
j_call: TRBJ1-5
clone_size: few

cdr3_aa: CASSPGTNNEKLFF
cdr3_nt: TGCGCCAGCAGCCCGGGGACAAATAATGAAAAACTGTTTTTT
v_call: TRBV5-1
d_call: NA
j_call: TRBJ1-4
clone_size: NA

cdr3_aa: CASSEWLQRGPGYNSPLHF
cdr3_nt: TGTGCCAGCAGTGAATGGCTTCAACGCGGGCCGGGCTATAATTCACCCCTCCACTTT
v_call: TRBV2
d_call: NA
j_call: TRBJ1-6
clone_size: NA

cdr3_aa: CASSFGLAGNTGELFF
cdr3_nt: TGCGCCAGCAGCTTTGGACTAGCGGGGAACACCGGGGAGCTGTTTTTT
v_call: TRBV5-1
d_call: TRBD2
j_call: TRBJ2-2
clone_size: once

cdr3_aa: CASSLNEPYEQYF
cdr3_nt: TGCGCCAGCAGCTTAAACGAGCCCTACGAGCAGTACTTC
v_call: TRBV5-1
d_call: NA
j_call: TRBJ2-7
clone_size: once

cdr3_aa: CASSTRQGSSPLHF
cdr3_nt: TGTGCCAGCTCCACTAGACAGGGTAGTTCACCCCTCCACTTT
v_call: TRBV18
d_call: TRBD1
j_call: TRBJ1-6
clone_size: few

cdr3_aa: CASSQDRYNEQFF
cdr3_nt: TGTGCCAGCAGCCAAGATAGATACAATGAGCAGTTCTTC
v_call: TRBV14
d_call: NA
j_call: TRBJ2-1
clone_size: few

cdr3_aa: CASSFTPQGYYEQYF
cdr3_nt: TGTGCCAGCAGCTTTACACCTCAGGGTTACTACGAGCAGTACTTC
v_call: TRBV5-6
d_call: NA
j_call: TRBJ2-7
clone_size: few

cdr3_aa: CASTAGTWTGELFF
cdr3_nt: TGTGCCAGTACAGCCGGGACATGGACCGGGGAGCTGTTTTTT
v_call: TRBV19
d_call: NA
j_call: TRBJ2-2
clone_size: NA

cdr3_aa: CASSQRISDGGQGNEKLFF
cdr3_nt: TGCGCCAGCAGCCAACGTATATCCGACGGGGGACAGGGGAATGAAAAACTGTTTTTT
v_call: TRBV4-1
d_call: TRBD1
j_call: TRBJ1-4
clone_size: NA

cdr3_aa: CASSPQGTKNIQYF
cdr3_nt: TGTGCCAGCAGCCCGCAGGGGACCAAAAACATTCAGTACTTC
v_call: TRBV5-5
d_call: NA
j_call: TRBJ2-4
clone_size: NA

cdr3_aa: CASSLGYSGSLQETQYF
cdr3_nt: TGTGCCAGCAGCTTAGGATACTCGGGGAGTTTACAAGAGACCCAGTACTTC
v_call: TRBV7-3
d_call: NA
j_call: TRBJ2-5
clone_size: few

cdr3_aa: CASSQERSKYNEQFF
cdr3_nt: TGCGCCAGCAGCCAAGAGCGAAGTAAATACAATGAGCAGTTCTTC
v_call: TRBV4-3
d_call: NA
j_call: TRBJ2-1
clone_size: few

cdr3_aa: CASRNRDAEAFF
cdr3_nt: TGTGCCAGCAGGAACAGGGACGCTGAAGCTTTCTTT
v_call: TRBV2
d_call: NA
j_call: TRBJ1-1
clone_size: NA

cdr3_aa: CASSNLDREFDEQYF
cdr3_nt: TGTGCCAGCAGCAACCTGGACAGGGAGTTCGACGAGCAGTACTTC
v_call: TRBV5-6
d_call: TRBD1
j_call: TRBJ2-7
clone_size: few

cdr3_aa: CASSGGQGMGTGELFF
cdr3_nt: TGTGCCAGCAGCGGGGGACAGGGAATGGGCACCGGGGAGCTGTTTTTT
v_call: TRBV6-6
d_call: TRBD1
j_call: TRBJ2-2
clone_size: NA

cdr3_aa: CASSQEGQGRAHEQYF
cdr3_nt: TGTGCCAGCAGCCAAGAAGGCCAGGGGCGCGCCCACGAGCAGTACTTC
v_call: TRBV4-2
d_call: NA
j_call: TRBJ2-7
clone_size: NA

cdr3_aa: CASTPPGAGGLYEQYF
cdr3_nt: TGTGCCAGCACCCCCCCCGGAGCGGGGGGCTTATACGAGCAGTACTTC
v_call: TRBV25-1
d_call: TRBD2
j_call: TRBJ2-7
clone_size: NA

cdr3_aa: CASSLGGGGATYNEQFF
cdr3_nt: TGTGCCAGCAGCTTGGGAGGCGGGGGGGCCACCTACAATGAGCAGTTCTTC
v_call: TRBV5-4
d_call: TRBD2
j_call: TRBJ2-1
clone_size: NA

cdr3_aa: CASSLSSTEAFF
cdr3_nt: TGTGCCAGCAGCCTCTCTTCCACTGAAGCTTTCTTT
v_call: TRBV28
d_call: NA
j_call: TRBJ1-1
clone_size: NA

cdr3_aa: CASSPAGQETQYF
cdr3_nt: TGTGCCAGTAGTCCAGCGGGCCAAGAGACCCAGTACTTC
v_call: TRBV19
d_call: NA
j_call: TRBJ2-5
clone_size: NA

cdr3_aa: CASSYEATDTQYF
cdr3_nt: TGTGCCAGCAGTTATGAGGCCACAGATACGCAGTATTTT
v_call: TRBV6-5
d_call: NA
j_call: TRBJ2-3
clone_size: NA

cdr3_aa: CARKREGCYEQYF
cdr3_nt: TGTGCCAGAAAGCGGGAGGGCTGTTACGAGCAGTACTTC
v_call: TRBV19
d_call: TRBD2
j_call: TRBJ2-7
clone_size: NA

cdr3_aa: CSGGGTNGYTF
cdr3_nt: TGCAGCGGCGGGGGGACAAATGGCTACACCTTC
v_call: TRBV29-1
d_call: NA
j_call: TRBJ1-2
clone_size: NA

cdr3_aa: CSVEDLGLSYNEQFF
cdr3_nt: TGCAGCGTTGAAGATCTTGGGCTCTCCTACAATGAGCAGTTCTTC
v_call: TRBV29-1
d_call: NA
j_call: TRBJ2-1
clone_size: NA

cdr3_aa: CASSQVQNDNYGYTF
cdr3_nt: TGTGCCAGCAGCCAAGTGCAGAACGATAACTATGGCTACACCTTC
v_call: TRBV4-2
d_call: NA
j_call: TRBJ1-2
clone_size: NA

cdr3_aa: CASSTWTGAPLHF
cdr3_nt: TGTGCCAGCAGCACGTGGACAGGGGCACCCCTCCACTTT
v_call: TRBV5-4
d_call: TRBD1
j_call: TRBJ1-6
clone_size: NA

cdr3_aa: CATFSGTGDTEAFF
cdr3_nt: TGTGCCACCTTCTCCGGGACAGGGGACACTGAAGCTTTCTTT
v_call: TRBV21-1
d_call: NA
j_call: TRBJ1-1
clone_size: NA

cdr3_aa: CASSQGAWKTQYF
cdr3_nt: TGTGCCAGCAGCCAAGGGGCGTGGAAGACCCAGTACTTC
v_call: TRBV14
d_call: NA
j_call: TRBJ2-5
clone_size: few

cdr3_aa: CASSLMGLQYGYTF
cdr3_nt: TGTGCCAGCAGTTTAATGGGCCTTCAATATGGCTACACCTTC
v_call: TRBV28
d_call: NA
j_call: TRBJ1-2
clone_size: NA

cdr3_aa: CASSEFGVSNQPQHF
cdr3_nt: TGTGCCAGCAGTGAATTCGGGGTGAGCAATCAGCCCCAGCATTTT
v_call: TRBV27
d_call: NA
j_call: TRBJ1-5
clone_size: NA